This TCR beta chain was identified during a study of cytomegalovirus exposure and HLA in healthy donors. Germline V CDR1 and CDR2: MDHEN, SYDVKM. V lost 4 bases to trimming and J lost 13 bases; unmatched junction nucleotides: 9. The CDR3 has 12 residues. Amplification used 60 Vbeta primers and 13 Jbeta primers. Here immunoSEQ multiplex PCR was the method, and the copy in TCRdb shows in-frame clones only, minus some. This table has 100,000 or so clones, 77% appearing once. Sequenced material: PBMCs. This sequence was found in a man in his forties or fifties in good health and CMV-seropositive. The rearrangement uses TRBV28 and TRBJ1-2; 7 nucleotides agree with TRBD1. The CDR3 is CASSWARQGSTF. The CDR3 DNA reads TGTGCCAGCAGTTGGGCCCGACAGGGATCCACCTTC.